One sample yielded the 26 T cell receptor beta chains listed below, sequenced in a study of T cell repertoires in cytomegalovirus infection (dated 2019 in TCRdb). Sequencing was carried out with an Illumina HiSeq 1500. TCRdb reworked the public reads: Q25 trimming with fastp, MiXCR clone assembly, productive beta chains retained. Rows are unified per CDR3 protein, each entry keeping the most common DNA and genes. The sample includes hundreds of thousands of distinct CDR3 sequences, with about a sixth observed a single time. The top ten hold about 11% of the sample. The specimen was PBMCs. The receptors come from a human donor in good health (CMV status not recorded). Some clones in this sample may be carry-over from other donors' samples.

The chain uses TRBV6-8 and TRBJ2-7; D call uncertain. This CDR3 is built from 14 residues. V was pared by 6 bases and J by 1 base, with 13 bases between. Germline CDR1 is MNHGY and CDR2 is SAAAGT. The CDR3 here is CASRPRTESYEQYF. The CDR3 nucleotides are TGTGCCAGCAGACCAAGGACCGAATCCTACGAGCAGTACTTC.

This clonotype was seen a handful of times. The chain carries TRBV12-3 or TRBV12-4 and TRBJ1-2; 9 bases line up with TRBD1. With 8 bases clipped from V and 7 bases from J, the junction kept 8 bases outside the gene matches. The CDR3 has 13 amino acids. The CDR3 spells CASSGQGSGGYTF. CDR3 nucleotides: TGTGCCAGCTCGGGACAGGGCTCTGGTGGCTACACCTTC.

Points on this clonotype: This may be a read error: a much more frequent sequence differs by one nucleotide. The V gene is TRBV6-1, the J gene TRBJ1-5; no clear D gene. CDR1 is MNHNS, CDR2 SASEGT, per germline. This CDR3 is 13 amino acids long. The CDR3 sequence: CASSELVDQPQQF. The CDR3 DNA sequence: TGTGCCAGCAGTGAATTGGTTGATCAGCCCCAGCAGTTT.

In this sample, this clonotype turned up many times. The chain links TRBV7-2 to TRBJ2-2; TRBD2 agrees at 8 bases. V trimming: 1 base; J trimming: 3 bases; junction bases outside the gene matches: 1. Germline-derived CDR1 and CDR2 are SGHTA and FQGNSA. The CDR3 loop spans 15 amino acids. The CDR3 loop reads CASSLVSGDTGELFF. CDR3 DNA: TGTGCCAGCAGCTTAGTTAGCGGGGACACCGGGGAGCTGTTTTTT.

Notes on this clonotype: A read error may explain this, as a much larger clone is one base away. The missing conserved phenylalanine or tryptophan at the end of this CDR3 makes a read error likely. The J gene is TRBJ2-3, the V gene TRBV11-2, with D uncertain. The germline V and J ends were trimmed by 5 bases and 2 bases, with 2 bases remaining between them. CDR1 is SGHAT, CDR2 FQNNGV, per germline. The CDR3 extends over 11 amino acids. DNA of the CDR3: TGTGCCAGCAGCCACACAGATACGCAGTATTCT. It yields the protein CASSHTDTQYS.

The V call is TRBV24-1, the J call TRBJ2-7, with 7 bases fitting TRBD2. The CDR3 extends over 16 amino acids. Losses at the gene ends were 0 bases for V and 3 bases for J; bases not matched to a gene: 7. The V gene's germline CDR1 is KGHDR and CDR2 SFDVKD. CDR3 residues: CATSDLDPSGSYEQYF. CDR3 in DNA: TGTGCCACCAGTGATTTGGACCCTAGCGGTAGCTACGAGCAGTACTTC.

This clonotype was picked up a small number of times. This rearrangement joins TRBV4-1 to TRBJ2-4; D possibly corresponds to TRBD1 (5 bases). The CDR3 extends over 17 amino acids. The ends were cut back, 0 bases at V and 3 bases at J, with 15 bases in the middle. Per the germline V gene, CDR1 is MGHRA and CDR2 is YSYEKL. CDR3 DNA sequence: TGCGCCAGCAGCCAAGAAGCTGCAGGGATGGGCAAAAACATTCAGTACTTC. Protein: CASSQEAAGMGKNIQYF.

The table lists this clonotype with a few counts. The rearrangement uses TRBV5-6 and TRBJ1-5; TRBD1 is a possible D gene (6 bases). The V end lost 0 bases, the J end lost 4 bases, and 11 bases lay between the germline ends. In germline, CDR1 is SGHDT, CDR2 YYEEEE. The CDR3 spans 15 residues. The CDR3 DNA follows: TGTGCCAGCAGCTTGGAGGGGGGAATTAATCAGCCCCAGCATTTT. Protein sequence: CASSLEGGINQPQHF.

This clonotype was seen a few times. The chain links TRBV10-3 to TRBJ1-5; D is perhaps TRBD1 (5 bases). The CDR3 length is 12 residues. V dropped 4 bases and J dropped 9 bases, with 10 bases sitting between them. Germline V gene lookup returns CDR1 ENHRY and CDR2 SYGVKD. CDR3 sequence reads: CAISAMGGPQHF. DNA of the CDR3: TGTGCCATCAGTGCTATGGGGGGGCCCCAGCATTTT.

This rearrangement joins TRBV20-1 to TRBJ1-4; D may be TRBD1 (5 bases). Germline CDR1 DFQATT, CDR2 SNEGSKA (reference sequence). The CDR3 is 17 amino acids. V was trimmed by 2 bases and J by 0 bases, leaving 16 bases between them. The CDR3 spells CSARRVPGTATNEKLFF. The CDR3 DNA sequence: TGCAGTGCTAGAAGGGTGCCAGGGACTGCAACTAATGAAAAACTGTTTTTT.

The rearrangement uses TRBV20-1 and TRBJ2-5, with D unclear. CDR3 length equals 12 residues. The V end was cut by 3 bases, the J end by 5 bases, with 10 bases between. Germline CDR1 and CDR2: DFQATT and SNEGSKA (reference sequence). CDR3 DNA sequence: TGCAGTGCTAGCGGGCCAGATGAGACCCAGTACTTC. Amino acid sequence: CSASGPDETQYF.

This clonotype was observed a few times. The chain recombines TRBV11-2 with TRBJ1-6; D is unresolved. The length of the CDR3 is 15 residues. Germline lookup yields CDR1 SGHAT and CDR2 FQNNGV. Trimming took 3 bases from V and 6 from J, leaving 12 bases between them. This chain's CDR3 is CASSFSEARNSPLHF. CDR3 bases: TGTGCCAGCAGCTTCTCGGAGGCCCGTAATTCACCCCTCCACTTT.

The gene calls are TRBV12-5 and TRBJ2-1, with D unresolved. The CDR3 spans 14 residues. Trimming removed 1 base at V and 3 bases at J, with 7 bases between. Looked up from germline, CDR1 is LGHNT and CDR2 is FRNRAP. The CDR3 nucleotides are TGTGCTAGTGGTTTGGCGGGTCTCTACAATGAGCAGTTCTTC. Protein product: CASGLAGLYNEQFF.

This clonotype was counted many times. The chain has TRBV27 and TRBJ1-1; D may be TRBD1 (5 bases). V lost 6 bases and J 4 bases, leaving 12 bases between the germline ends. Germline loops: CDR1 MNHEY, CDR2 SMNVEV (reference sequence). The CDR3 has 13 residues. The CDR3 reads CASSPHTGTEAFF. The CDR3 DNA follows: TGTGCCAGCAGCCCTCATACAGGCACTGAAGCTTTCTTT.

Only a few counts were recorded for this clonotype. This chain connects TRBV7-2 to TRBJ2-7, with D perhaps assigned TRBD1 or TRBD2 (5 bases each). Germline V CDR1 and CDR2: SGHTA, FQGNSA. V lost 5 bases to trimming and J lost 5 bases, with 16 bases between them. The CDR3 consists of 14 residues. The CDR3 reads CASSRGRDQDEQYF. In DNA form, the CDR3 reads TGTGCCAGCAGCCGGGGCAGGGATCAGGACGAGCAGTACTTC.

The CDR3 reads CASSLLDRGREQYF. The CDR3 DNA is TGTGCCAGCAGTCTCTTAGACAGGGGGCGCGAGCAGTACTTC. This chain connects TRBV28 to TRBJ2-7, with 10 bases that match TRBD1. V gave up 5 bases and J gave up 6 bases; unmatched junction bases: 7. This CDR3 has 14 amino acids. In germline, CDR1 is MDHEN, CDR2 SYDVKM. The full variable domain, in which reference TRBV28 and TRBJ2-7 provide the parts outside the CDR3, is DVKVTQSSRYLVKRTGEKVFLECVQDMDHENMFWYRQDPGLGLRLIYFSYDVKMKEKGDIPEGYSVSREKKERFSLILESASTNQTSMYLCASSLLDRGREQYFGPGTRLTVT.

In this sample, this clonotype turned up a few times. The chain has TRBV5-1 and TRBJ2-1, with 15 bases aligning to TRBD2. The CDR3 extends over 19 amino acids. Germline trimming cut 6 bases from V and 4 bases from J; bases unmatched to any gene: 14. Germline loops: CDR1 SGHRS, CDR2 YFSETQ. In nucleotides, the CDR3 is TGCGCCAGCACACCCGGGACTAGCGGGGGGACCCCCCTATACAATGAGCAGTTCTTC. It encodes CASTPGTSGGTPLYNEQFF.

This clonotype was detected only a few times. The chain is built from TRBV14 and TRBJ1-1; D unclear. V gave up 0 bases and J gave up 2 bases, with 4 bases separating them. This CDR3 comprises 13 residues. In germline, CDR1 is SGHDN, CDR2 FVKESK. CDR3 sequence: CASSQEQNTEAFF. The CDR3 DNA reads as TGTGCCAGCAGCCAAGAACAAAACACTGAAGCTTTCTTT.

CDR3 nucleotides: TGCGCCAGCAGCCCTCGGGACAAACGACTAGATGGTAACACCGGGGAGCTGTTTTTT. Encoded protein: CASSPRDKRLDGNTGELFF. This chain links TRBV5-1 with TRBJ2-2; D assignment may be TRBD1 or TRBD2 (6 bases each). The V end lost 4 bases, the J end lost 2 bases, and 24 bases lay between the germline ends. The CDR3 has 19 amino acids. Germline V gene sequence: CDR1 SGHRS, CDR2 YFSETQ.

The chain has TRBV20-1 and TRBJ1-2, with 7 bases matching TRBD1. Trimming removed 3 bases from V and 5 bases from J; junction bases left unmatched: 6. The CDR3 runs to 13 residues. The germline V gene has CDR1 DFQATT and CDR2 SNEGSKA (reference sequence). The chain's CDR3 is CSARRQGFYGYTF. Written as DNA, the CDR3 is TGCAGTGCTAGGAGACAGGGCTTTTATGGCTACACCTTC.

The CDR3 bases are TGTGCCAGCAGTTTTCTGCGGGGGGGTCACTACAATGAGCAGTTCTTC. Residues: CASSFLRGGHYNEQFF. The chain carries TRBV12-3 or TRBV12-4 and TRBJ2-1; 9 nucleotides match TRBD2. V lost 3 bases to trimming and J lost 3 bases; unmatched junction nucleotides: 6. The CDR3 consists of 16 residues.

The genes are TRBV2 and TRBJ2-2; D is perhaps TRBD1 or TRBD2 (5 bases each). This CDR3 comprises 13 residues. The germline V gene has CDR1 SNHLY and CDR2 FYNNEI. V shed 6 bases and J shed 6 bases, with 11 bases lying between them. The CDR3 is CASRRDGAGELFF. CDR3 bases: TGTGCCAGCAGGAGGGACGGCGCCGGGGAGCTGTTTTTT.

The gene calls are TRBV19 and TRBJ1-2; TRBD1 matches at 7 bases. The V gene end was trimmed by 5 bases and the J gene end by 3 bases; junction bases not matched to a gene: 9. Germline V gene data show CDR1 as LNHDA and CDR2 as SQIVND (reference sequence). This CDR3 contains 15 residues. The CDR3 sequence is CASSPSRQGDYGYTF. CDR3 coding DNA: TGTGCCAGTAGTCCCTCGAGACAGGGAGACTATGGCTACACCTTC.

This clonotype was seen more than once but under ten times. In nucleotides, the CDR3 is TGTGCCAGCAGCTTGGAACAGTTCTCCTACAATGAGCAGTTCTTC. Its translation: CASSLEQFSYNEQFF. The rearrangement joins TRBV5-8 to TRBJ2-1; unclear D gene. Per the germline V gene, CDR1 is SGHTS and CDR2 is YDEGEE. V was clipped by 0 bases and J by 0 bases, with 7 bases between them. This CDR3 is built from 15 residues.

This clonotype was detected ten times or more. The CDR3 is CASSEGIGPGKLFF. CDR3 bases: TGTGCCAGCAGTGAAGGGATCGGGCCGGGAAAACTGTTTTTT. The gene calls are TRBV6-1 and TRBJ1-4; D gene unclear. The CDR3 has 14 amino acids. Trimming removed 1 base from V and 10 bases from J, with 13 bases in between. Germline values: CDR1 MNHNS, CDR2 SASEGT.

This chain uses TRBV11-2 with TRBJ2-1; 11 bases fit TRBD2. The CDR3 totals 16 residues. V trimming: 5 bases; J trimming: 5 bases; junction bases outside the gene matches: 8. Germline assignment: CDR1 SGHAT and CDR2 FQNNGV. This CDR3 is CASSKASGGFDNEQFF. The CDR3 coding sequence is TGTGCCAGCAGCAAGGCTAGCGGGGGGTTCGACAATGAGCAGTTCTTC.